The 17 T cell receptor beta chains below were found in one sample sequenced in a study of immune cell composition in non-small cell lung cancer. Profiling relied on immunoSEQ multiplex PCR, and the TCRdb table lists in-frame clones only, not all of them. The data show 1,300 to 1,500 clones, around 77% seen once. The sequenced material came from lung tumor tissue. The receptors come from a human donor with non-small cell lung cancer.

This clone is labeled large. The chain combines TRBV4-2 with TRBJ2-5; TRBD1 might be the D (5 bases). Germline values: CDR1 LGHNA, CDR2 YNFKEQ. V shed 1 base and J shed 4 bases, with 10 bases lying between them. The CDR3 spans 14 residues. As DNA, the CDR3 is TGTGCCAGCAGCCAAGGCAGGGATGTAGAGACCCAGTACTTC. It specifies CASSQGRDVETQYF.

The CDR3 loop reads CASSRTSAGSGANVLTF. The CDR3 coding sequence is TGTGCCAGCAGCCGTACAAGCGCAGGGTCGGGGGCCAACGTCCTGACTTTC. This sequence joins TRBV7-9 and TRBJ2-6, with D possibly being TRBD1 (5 bases). The CDR3 totals 17 residues. The V and J ends lost 5 bases and 4 bases respectively, with 18 bases between them. Germline CDR1 SEHNR, CDR2 FQNEAQ (reference sequence).

The chain is built from TRBV4-3 and TRBJ2-3; 10 bases map to TRBD2. V trimming: 3 bases; J trimming: 4 bases; junction bases outside the gene matches: 16. CDR1 is LGHNA and CDR2 is YSLEER in the germline V gene. The CDR3 spans 19 residues. The CDR3 sequence is CASSHSAAQAGGPSDTQYF. The CDR3 coding sequence is TGCGCCAGCAGCCACAGTGCCGCCCAAGCGGGGGGGCCCTCAGATACGCAGTATTTT.

This clone was seen a handful of times. This chain joins TRBV7-9 and TRBJ1-5; 7 positions match TRBD1. This CDR3 is built from 16 residues. V gave up 4 bases and J gave up 3 bases; unmatched junction bases: 9. Germline V lookup: CDR1 SEHNR, CDR2 FQNEAQ (reference sequence). CDR3 nucleotides: TGTGCCAGCAGCTCGGGACGGACAGGACCCAATCAGCCCCAGCATTTT. Its translation: CASSSGRTGPNQPQHF.

The chain uses TRBV5-4 and TRBJ2-5, with a possible D match to TRBD1 (6 bases). This CDR3 is 15 amino acids long. CDR1 and CDR2 from the germline V gene are SGHNT and YYREEE (reference sequence). The V gene lost 4 bases and the J gene lost 5 bases, with 18 bases spanning the gap. This chain's CDR3 is CASSTGRGGFETQYF. DNA of the CDR3: TGTGCCAGCAGCACCGGTCGTGGGGGCTTTGAGACCCAGTACTTC.

The chain couples TRBV5-4 to TRBJ1-4; D possibly corresponds to TRBD1 (6 bases). With 3 bases removed from V and 4 bases from J, the gap between germline ends came to 16 bases. Germline CDR1 SGHNT, CDR2 YYREEE (reference sequence). The CDR3 contains 16 residues. The CDR3 is CASSSDSTGINEKLFF. The CDR3 nucleotides read TGTGCCAGCAGCTCAGATTCGACAGGCATTAATGAAAAACTGTTTTTT.

The chain combines TRBV7-9 with TRBJ1-5, with unresolved D. CDR1 SEHNR and CDR2 FQNEAQ come from the germline V gene (reference sequence). The CDR3 length is 13 residues. V lost 5 bases, J lost 7 bases, and 12 bases lay in between. The CDR3 DNA sequence: TGTGCCAGCAGCCTCGGATCGGGGCAGCCCCAGCATTTT. Its protein product is CASSLGSGQPQHF.

The chain links TRBV2 to TRBJ1-2; 10 positions match TRBD1. The CDR3 consists of 14 residues. J gave up 8 bases and V 4 bases, and 7 bases lay outside the gene matches. The germline gives CDR1 SNHLY, CDR2 FYNNEI. CDR3 amino acids: CASSVTGQGIGYTF. CDR3 DNA sequence: TGTGCCAGCAGTGTTACGGGACAGGGGATCGGCTACACCTTC.

The chain is built from TRBV11-2 and TRBJ1-5; D unclear. Trimming took 0 bases from V and 4 from J, leaving 10 bases between them. The CDR3 runs to 15 residues. Germline V gives CDR1 SGHAT, CDR2 FQNNGV. CDR3 protein: CASSLDSTPNQPQHF. CDR3 nucleotide sequence: TGTGCCAGCAGCTTAGACAGTACGCCTAATCAGCCCCAGCATTTT. The whole variable domain, filled in from reference TRBV11-2 and TRBJ1-5, reads EAGVAQSPRYKIIEKRQSVAFWCNPISGHATLYWYQQILGQGPKLLIQFQNNGVVDDSQLPKDRFSAERLKGVDSTLKIQPAKLEDSAVYLCASSLDSTPNQPQHFGDGTRLSIL.

The chain combines TRBV28 with TRBJ1-6; D is perhaps TRBD1 (5 bases). Germline CDR1 and CDR2: MDHEN and SYDVKM. The CDR3 sequence is 18 residues long. The ends were cut back, 3 bases at V and 2 bases at J, with 17 bases in the middle. In DNA, the CDR3 is TGTGCCAGCAGTTTGTTTGTTAGACTGGACACCTATAATTCACCCCTCCACTTT. Its protein product is CASSLFVRLDTYNSPLHF.

This chain links TRBV6-1 with TRBJ1-5, with D possibly being TRBD1 (6 bases). This CDR3 is 15 amino acids long. Germline CDR1 reads MNHNS; CDR2 reads SASEGT. V lost 5 bases to trimming and J lost 0 bases, with 11 bases between them. The CDR3 sequence is CASSIGQNSNQPQHF. CDR3 nucleotide sequence: TGTGCCAGCAGTATAGGACAGAATAGCAATCAGCCCCAGCATTTT.

This clone was observed once. V and J are TRBV7-9 and TRBJ2-1, with TRBD2 matching 7 bases. The CDR3 extends over 14 amino acids. V dropped 5 bases and J dropped 3; count of bases not matched to a gene: 4. Germline V lookup: CDR1 SEHNR, CDR2 FQNEAQ (reference sequence). DNA of the CDR3: TGTGCCAGCAGCAAAGGGACTATCTACAATGAGCAGTTCTTC. Amino acids: CASSKGTIYNEQFF.

V usage is TRBV9 and J usage is TRBJ1-1; 7 bases align to TRBD1. This CDR3 has 15 amino acids. The J segment lost 2 bases and the V segment lost 3 bases, leaving 7 bases of the junction unmatched. Germline V gene sequence: CDR1 SGDLS, CDR2 YYNGEE. For the CDR3, the DNA is TGTGCCAGCAGCGCAACCGGGACAGTAAACACTGAAGCTTTCTTT. This sequence encodes CASSATGTVNTEAFF. The full variable domain, rest sourced from reference TRBV9 and TRBJ1-1, is DSGVTQTPKHLITATGQRVTLRCSPRSGDLSVYWYQQSLDQGLQFLIQYYNGEERAKGNILERFSAQQFPDLHSELNLSSLELGDSALYFCASSATGTVNTEAFFGQGTRLTVV.

The rearrangement joins TRBV19 to TRBJ1-2; unclear D gene. This CDR3 region has 13 residues. V dropped 5 bases and J dropped 7 bases, with 14 bases sitting between them. CDR1 and CDR2 (germline): LNHDA, SQIVND (reference sequence). The CDR3 region has the DNA TGTGCCAGTAGTCCCGGGAACGTTGCTGGCTACACCTTC. It encodes CASSPGNVAGYTF.

The V call is TRBV7-9, the J call TRBJ2-3; D unclear. The CDR3 covers 14 residues. Trimming took off 1 base at V and 2 bases at J, with 7 bases between the two ends. Germline loops: CDR1 SEHNR, CDR2 FQNEAQ (reference sequence). CDR3: CASSLGHDTDTQYF. The CDR3 nucleotides read TGTGCCAGCAGCTTAGGACACGACACAGATACGCAGTATTTT.

The chain carries TRBV18 and TRBJ1-5, with D possibly matching TRBD1 (5 bases). V gave up 6 bases and J gave up 4 bases, with 10 bases separating them. Germline values: CDR1 KGHSH, CDR2 LQKENI. The CDR3 has 13 residues. The chain's CDR3 is CASSYGTNQPQHF. CDR3 sequence (DNA): TGTGCCAGCTCCTATGGGACTAATCAGCCCCAGCATTTT.

CDR3 nucleotide sequence: TGTGCCACCAGCAGAGACAGGGCCCCGTTCACTGAAGCTTTCTTT. Translation: CATSRDRAPFTEAFF. This chain joins TRBV15 and TRBJ1-1; maybe TRBD1 (5 bases). CDR1 LNHNV and CDR2 YYDKDF come from the germline V gene (reference sequence). The CDR3 totals 15 residues. V dropped 0 bases and J dropped 4 bases, with 12 bases sitting between them.